The subject of this entry is one TCR beta chain. The specificity of this receptor is unknown. The input lacks base qualities; no much larger clone sits a single base away. The sample belongs to a study of blood T cell repertoires in COVID-19 (dated by TCRdb to 2019 to 2021). With regard to the full study: Samples from collaborators originated in the United States, Italy and Spain and spanned both the acute and convalescent phases of COVID-19. The prospective study material was composed of cDNA or gDNA derived from T cells, B-cell-depleted T cells, or PBMCs. Deeply sampled blood TCRbeta repertoires from subjects exposed to, actively infected with, or recovered from COVID-19 were included in the dataset. A freely available public database, intended as a resource for researchers studying the immune response to SARS-CoV-2, is where the repertoires were released. The samples were drawn from two sources: the first 160 participants of the ongoing ImmuneRACE study, and 1,200 or so subjects contributed by 6 global collaborators. Nearly every sample came with metadata listing a de-identified subject ID, COVID-19 status, age in years and sex. Where HLA class I and class II types were available, the types were taken from metadata supplied by the sample provider, not from assay-based typing. The study at large found these results: Clinical and demographic metadata were provided uncurated, with the amount varying by source and participant.

One collaborating source in Seattle enrolled patients during active infection and followed them longitudinally through the course of disease. Whole blood was collected in K2EDTA tubes by collaborating institutions according to the institutions' own protocols. For TCRbeta analysis, collaborators shipped samples in one of three forms: frozen whole blood, isolated PBMCs, or DNA extracted from either of those sample types. The immunoSEQ Assay, a bias-controlled multiplex PCR, was used to amplify TCRbeta CDR3 regions from genomic DNA. Turning to the authors' computational methods: The number of nucleated cells in each sample was estimated by amplification of reference gene primers within the assay. To quantify the absolute abundance of each unique TCRbeta CDR3 rearrangement, sequence reads were collapsed and filtered. For each sample, productive Simpson clonality was calculated by taking the square root of Simpson's diversity index across productive rearrangements. The table was pulled from immuneACCESS by TCRdb, which kept in-frame rearrangements only. Such tables lose some clones; where checked, under half of the loss comes from unresolved V genes, and the rest has no known cause. The DNA was the basis for D and trimming; V, J and clone size are from that table. Within this sample are roughly 100,000 clones, with roughly 92% of them counted one time only. The top ten clonotypes cover 1.5% to 2.5% of the sample.

Trimming removed 5 bases from V and 0 bases from J; the gene matches leave 9 bases unexplained. The CDR3 starts with the cysteine, ends with the phenylalanine, and has 16 residues. Only the CDR3 DNA is retained, 48 bases long and in frame from the first base. CDR1 SGHDT and CDR2 YYEEEE are derived from the germline V gene. The sequence derives from a woman between 45 and 65 years old with COVID-19, enrolled during active disease. Sequencing used peripheral blood. Recombination connected TRBV5-6 to TRBJ1-1; TRBD1 lines up with 8 middle nucleotides. The DNA sequence is TGTGCCAGCAGTAGGACAGGGAGAGCAATGAACACTGAAGCTTTCTTT. Its protein is CASSRTGRAMNTEAFF.